The 10 T cell receptor beta chains presented below share a single source sample, sequenced in a study of response to subunit inactivated influenza vaccine. TCRdb independently ran MiXCR on the RT-PCR reads; one entry per CDR3 protein. The table includes about 170,000 distinct CDR3 sequences, approximately 12% detected once. The same data also contributed to another study, on T cells expressing NK-cell markers. That work states: The authors generated TCR beta cDNA through 5'RACE template switching with UMIs.

Sequenced material: CD8+ T cells sorted from PBMCs, taken about 13 days after vaccination. The origin of the receptors is a man in his forties or fifties who received an inactivated influenza vaccine.

The chain couples TRBV28 to TRBJ2-1, with D possibly TRBD1 on 5 matching bases. Deletions cut 5 bases from V and 7 bases from J, with 24 bases between. This CDR3 comprises 17 residues. Germline-derived CDR1 and CDR2 are MDHEN and SYDVKM. DNA of the CDR3: TGTGCCAGCAGTCTATCCCTCTCGGCAGGGTACGGGAATGAGCAGTTCTTC. It encodes CASSLSLSAGYGNEQFF. Supplemented by reference TRBV28 and TRBJ2-1, the full variable domain reads DVKVTQSSRYLVKRTGEKVFLECVQDMDHENMFWYRQDPGLGLRLIYFSYDVKMKEKGDIPEGYSVSREKKERFSLILESASTNQTSMYLCASSLSLSAGYGNEQFFGPGTRLTVL.

This clonotype has at least ten counts. The chain carries TRBV7-9 and TRBJ2-7; tentative D call: TRBD1 (6 bases). CDR1 SEHNR and CDR2 FQNEAQ come from the germline V gene (reference sequence). V gave up 8 bases and J gave up 2 bases, with 10 bases separating them. The length of the CDR3 is 12 residues. The CDR3 region has the DNA TGTGCCAGCTGGACAGACCCCTACGAGCAGTACTTC. Protein sequence: CASWTDPYEQYF.

As for this clonotype: Germline is not matched at one junction end, which may reflect a read error. CDR3 DNA sequence: TGTGCCAGCAGGCAAAGGGTACGGTCCTACAATGGGCAGTTCTTC. Amino acids: CASRQRVRSYNGQFF. This sequence joins TRBV28 and TRBJ2-1; D ambiguous. CDR1 is MDHEN and CDR2 is SYDVKM in the germline V gene. The CDR3 extends over 15 amino acids.

The chain recombines TRBV27 with TRBJ2-7; 8 nucleotides match TRBD1. Unmatched junction bases numbered 4, after V lost 5 bases and J lost 4 bases. The CDR3 extends over 13 amino acids. CDR1 is MNHEY and CDR2 is SMNVEV in the germline V gene (reference sequence). DNA of the CDR3: TGTGCCAGCAGTAAACAGGGGGATTACGAGCAGTACTTC. It translates to CASSKQGDYEQYF.

This clonotype was detected a few times. This chain connects TRBV9 to TRBJ1-1; TRBD1 agrees at 7 bases. The CDR3 has 16 amino acids. V was pared by 0 bases and J by 3 bases, with 8 bases of the junction left unmatched. CDR1 and CDR2 from the germline V gene are SGDLS and YYNGEE. The CDR3 DNA is TGTGCCAGCAGCGTAGACCCGACAGGGACCCACACTGAAGCTTTCTTT. Protein sequence: CASSVDPTGTHTEAFF.

In this sample, this clonotype turned up a few times. The chain combines TRBV13 with TRBJ2-1, with TRBD2 matching 10 bases. Trimming removed 0 bases from V and 5 bases from J; junction bases left unmatched: 4. This CDR3 comprises 16 residues. The germline V gene encodes CDR1 PRHDT and CDR2 FYEKMQ (reference sequence). DNA for the CDR3: TGTGCCAGCAGCTTAGGACTAGCGGGGATAAACAATGAGCAGTTCTTC. Its translation is CASSLGLAGINNEQFF.

This clonotype was observed a handful of times. The chain recombines TRBV14 with TRBJ2-2; no firm D call. Germline loops: CDR1 SGHDN, CDR2 FVKESK. The CDR3 totals 17 residues. V was pared by 0 bases and J by 0 bases, with 11 bases between. CDR3 loop: CASSQDYITPNTGELFF. CDR3 DNA sequence: TGTGCCAGCAGCCAAGATTACATAACACCGAACACCGGGGAGCTGTTTTTT.

This clonotype was counted only a few times. The chain is built from TRBV7-2 and TRBJ2-7; the D gene is possibly TRBD2 (5 bases). This CDR3 has 13 residues. Trimming cost V 3 bases and J 4 bases, with 10 bases left between them. Germline lookup yields CDR1 SGHTA and CDR2 FQGNSA. CDR3 protein: CASSFTRNYEQYF. The CDR3 DNA is TGTGCCAGCAGCTTTACTAGGAATTACGAGCAGTACTTC.

The V gene is TRBV6-1, the J gene TRBJ1-1; D is perhaps TRBD1 (5 bases). CDR1 is MNHNS and CDR2 is SASEGT in the germline V gene. With 3 bases removed from V and 0 bases from J, the gap between germline ends came to 8 bases. This CDR3 spans 14 amino acids. The CDR3 coding sequence is TGTGCCAGCAGTGACGTGGGGCTGAACACTGAAGCTTTCTTT. Translation gives CASSDVGLNTEAFF.

The chain joins TRBV7-9 to TRBJ2-1, with D unresolved. The germline V gene encodes CDR1 SEHNR and CDR2 FQNEAQ (reference sequence). Trimming removed 1 base at V and 7 bases at J, with 11 bases between. The CDR3 consists of 14 residues. In DNA, the CDR3 is TGTGCCAGCAGCTTAGTCGCAGGTGGGAATGAGCAGTTCTTC. Amino acids: CASSLVAGGNEQFF.